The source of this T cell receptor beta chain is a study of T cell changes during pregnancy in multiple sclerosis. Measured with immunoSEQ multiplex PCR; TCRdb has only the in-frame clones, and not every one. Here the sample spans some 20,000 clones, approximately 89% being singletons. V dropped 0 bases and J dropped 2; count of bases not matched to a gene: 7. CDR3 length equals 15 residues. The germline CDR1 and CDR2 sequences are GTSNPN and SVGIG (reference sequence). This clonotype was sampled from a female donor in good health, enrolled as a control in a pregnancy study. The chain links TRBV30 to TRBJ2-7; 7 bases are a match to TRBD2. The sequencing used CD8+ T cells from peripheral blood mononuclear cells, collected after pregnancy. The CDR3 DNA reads TGTGCCTGGAGTGTACGCGGGGGACCAACCTACGAGCAGTACTTC. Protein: CAWSVRGGPTYEQYF. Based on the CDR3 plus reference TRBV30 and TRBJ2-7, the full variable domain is SQTIHQWPATLVQPVGSPLSLECTVEGTSNPNLYWYRQAAGRGLQLLFYSVGIGQISSEVPQNLSASRPQDRQFILSSKKLLLSDSGFYLCAWSVRGGPTYEQYFGPGTRLTVT.